Listed here is a single TCR beta chain. Its specificity is not known. TCRdb reprocessed the RT-PCR reads via MiXCR and lists one record per CDR3 protein. This sample has more than 150,000 distinct CDR3 sequences, with 7.5% to 10% found just once. Trimming cost V 3 bases and J 0 bases, with 8 bases left between them. The CDR3 is made up of 13 amino acids. Germline CDR1 GTSNPN, CDR2 SVGIG (reference sequence). This entry is derived from a study of response to subunit inactivated influenza vaccine. The study's findings and limits: Authors suggested few new T cells are recruited by each seasonal influenza vaccination.

The V and J genes are TRBV30 and TRBJ1-1, with D unresolved. This specimen was non-naive T cells sorted from PBMCs, taken on the day of vaccination. This clonotype was obtained from a man in his fifties who received an inactivated influenza vaccine. The CDR3 region is CAWSPLLNTEAFF. CDR3 nucleotide sequence: TGTGCCTGGAGCCCTTTGTTGAACACTGAAGCTTTCTTT.